These 9 T cell receptor beta chains originate from one sample sequenced in a study of Ad26.COV2.S vaccination and SARS-CoV-2 variants. The sample's treatment: some 20 received Ad26.COV2.S at low or high dose, single or two shots; about 5 received placebo; per-sample allocation not given. The study sampled participants on day 63 after the first vaccine or placebo injection. Generated by immunoSEQ multiplex PCR, the TCRdb table keeps only in-frame clones and is missing some. The table lists roughly 420,000 clones, approximately 90% of them singletons. This specimen was peripheral blood, taken in a trial of Ad26.COV2.S vaccine versus placebo. These receptors were collected from a person aged 18-60 years who received the Ad26.COV2.S COVID-19 vaccine or a placebo.

The V call is TRBV28, the J call TRBJ2-7; D uncertain. Between the trimmed V and J ends, which lost 6 bases and 2 bases, there was a span of 17 bases. The CDR3 is 15 amino acids. The germline V gene encodes CDR1 MDHEN and CDR2 SYDVKM. DNA for the CDR3: TGTGCCAGCAGAGGTTGGAGCAGGACCCCCTACGAGCAGTACTTC. Amino acid sequence: CASRGWSRTPYEQYF.

The chain is built from TRBV7-9 and TRBJ2-1, with a possible D match to TRBD2 (6 bases). CDR1 is SEHNR, CDR2 FQNEAQ, per germline (reference sequence). The CDR3 runs 18 residues. Between the trimmed V and J ends, which lost 2 bases and 0 bases, there was a span of 17 bases. The CDR3 sequence: CASSLPRMGGSSYNEQFF. CDR3 in DNA: TGTGCCAGCAGCTTACCCAGAATGGGGGGAAGCTCCTACAATGAGCAGTTCTTC. Full variable domain (remainder filled in from reference TRBV7-9 and TRBJ2-1): DTGVSQNPRHKITKRGQNVTFRCDPISEHNRLYWYRQTLGQGPEFLTYFQNEAQLEKSRLLSDRFSAERPKGSFSTLEIQRTEQGDSAMYLCASSLPRMGGSSYNEQFFGPGTRLTVL.

The V and J genes are TRBV28 and TRBJ2-3, with unresolved D. Trimming stripped 5 bases from V and 1 base from J, with 13 bases between. The CDR3 contains 15 residues. Germline V CDR1 and CDR2: MDHEN, SYDVKM. The CDR3 DNA sequence: TGTGCCAGCAGTCCATCGGATCGGGGCACAGATACGCAGTATTTT. Translated, it gives CASSPSDRGTDTQYF.

A remark on this clone: At the DNA level, this CDR3 is encoded by other sequences in the same sample as well. The genes are TRBV28 and TRBJ2-7; perhaps TRBD1 as D (6 bases). From germline, CDR1 is MDHEN and CDR2 SYDVKM. Trimming pared 2 bases from V and 2 bases from J, leaving 7 bases between. This CDR3 is 13 amino acids long. DNA for the CDR3: TGTGCCAGCAGTTTAGGACAGACCTACGAGCAGTACTTC. Amino acid sequence: CASSLGQTYEQYF.

The chain joins TRBV6-2 or TRBV6-3 to TRBJ2-7; D remains unclear. V was trimmed by 1 base and J by 7 bases, leaving 8 bases between them. The CDR3 length is 12 residues. The germline CDR1 and CDR2 sequences are MNHEY and SVGEGT. The CDR3 coding sequence is TGTGCCAGCAGTTACTACAGCTCTGAGCAGTACTTC. Translated: CASSYYSSEQYF.

With regard to this clone: The same CDR3 also results from other DNA sequences found in this sample. CDR3 protein: CASSPPTGGQETQYF. CDR3 sequence (DNA): TGTGCCAGCTCACCACCTACGGGGGGTCAAGAGACCCAGTACTTC. The rearrangement links TRBV18 to TRBJ2-5; TRBD2 aligns across 7 bases. Germline lookup yields CDR1 KGHSH and CDR2 LQKENI. The CDR3 spans 15 residues. The ends lost 0 bases at V and 2 bases at J; junction bases unmatched: 3.

This chain links TRBV5-1 with TRBJ1-3; D possibly corresponds to TRBD1 (6 bases). Between the trimmed V and J ends, which lost 1 base and 4 bases, there was a span of 15 bases. This CDR3 has 16 residues. Germline V gene lookup returns CDR1 SGHRS and CDR2 YFSETQ. The CDR3 nucleotides are TGCGCCAGCAGCTTGACAGGGCAGGCTGAAGGAAACACCATATATTTT. Protein: CASSLTGQAEGNTIYF.

This clone has only one observation. The chain employs TRBV24-1 and TRBJ2-2; possible D gene TRBD2, 5 bases. The V gene's germline CDR1 is KGHDR and CDR2 SFDVKD. V lost 2 bases to trimming and J lost 3 bases, with 12 bases between them. The CDR3 loop spans 16 amino acids. The CDR3 protein is CATSDSLGRDTGELFF. CDR3 sequence (DNA): TGTGCCACCAGTGATTCCTTGGGGAGAGACACCGGGGAGCTGTTTTTT.

The rearrangement uses TRBV30 and TRBJ1-1; TRBD1 matches at 8 bases. V gave up 8 bases and J gave up 4 bases; unmatched junction bases: 9. CDR1 and CDR2 (germline): GTSNPN, SVGIG (reference sequence). This CDR3 has 13 amino acids. The CDR3 region has the DNA TGTGCCATAAGCAGGGGGCAAGGCACTGAAGCTTTCTTT. Translating it yields CAISRGQGTEAFF.